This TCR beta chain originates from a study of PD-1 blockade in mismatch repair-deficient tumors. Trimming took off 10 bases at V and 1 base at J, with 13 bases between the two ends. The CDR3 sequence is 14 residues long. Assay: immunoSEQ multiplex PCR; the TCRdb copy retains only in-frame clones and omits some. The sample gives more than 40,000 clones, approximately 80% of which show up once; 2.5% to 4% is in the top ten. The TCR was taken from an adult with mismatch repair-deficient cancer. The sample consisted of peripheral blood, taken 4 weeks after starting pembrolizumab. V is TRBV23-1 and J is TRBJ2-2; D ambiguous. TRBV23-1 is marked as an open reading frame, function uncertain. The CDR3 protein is CATHRRLNTGELFF. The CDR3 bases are TGCGCCACCCATAGACGATTGAACACCGGGGAGCTGTTTTTT.